A selection of T cell receptor beta chains follows, all from one sample in a study of control samples from healthy donors and cancer patients. Some clones are missing from TCRdb's copy, which holds only in-frame ones; the method was immunoSEQ multiplex PCR. The table shows under 15,000 clones, with roughly 94% occurring only once. The sample comprised PBMCs. The receptors here all came from a man aged 65 to 85 with head and neck cancer. Both conserved end residues are trimmed from each CDR3. D genes are given only for firm matches. Clone size is not always given. Where it is, it says once, few, many or a class for expanded clones.

>TRBD2|TRBJ2-7|TRBV15|once
ATGTSGRGTIGTYEQY
>.|TRBJ1-4|TRBV15|.
ATSRDPQYRGLF
>TRBD1|TRBJ2-6|TRBV4-1|.
ASWDREVLT
>.|TRBJ2-5|TRBV5-4|.
ASSLGRRIETQY
>TRBD2|TRBJ2-1|TRBV12-3/TRBV12-4|.
ASSLAGAGEQF
>TRBD1|TRBJ1-2|TRBV3-1/TRBV3-2|.
ASSQGQGYYGYT
>.|TRBJ2-3|TRBV11-2|once
ASSFWGDTQY
>.|TRBJ1-3|TRBV28|.
ASVPGDLSSGNTIY
>TRBD1|TRBJ1-5|TRBV5-8|.
ASSKARTGTGEQPQH
>TRBD2|TRBJ2-7|TRBV5-6|.
ASSRLAGGTYEQY
>TRBD1|TRBJ2-7|TRBV10-2|.
ASRTGTASYEQY
>.|TRBJ1-1|TRBV27|.
ASSFVGVGTEAF
>TRBD1|TRBJ1-2|TRBV6-4|.
ASSLGTGTGLYGYT
>TRBD1|TRBJ1-4|TRBV19|.
ASSPTTGTGGEKLF
>TRBD1|TRBJ1-4|TRBV3-1/TRBV3-2|.
ASSQGDRVPNEKLF